A selection of T cell receptor beta chains follows, all from one sample in a study of neurological immune-mediated disorders. MiXCR, run by TCRdb on the 5' RACE reads, gives a single entry per CDR3 protein. Here the sample spans tens of thousands of distinct CDR3 sequences, over 4.5% being singletons. Sample: CD4+ T cells from blood. These receptors were collected from a woman aged 18-29 years with multiple sclerosis. Both conserved end residues are trimmed from each CDR3. D genes are given only for firm matches.

SARVTENNSPLH - TRBV20-1
ASSTGTNQPQH - TRBV5-1
ASSHGTGSNEQF TRBD1 TRBV3-1
ASSQVGGFGNTIY TRBD1 TRBV14
SARGPTGPSYEQY - TRBV20-1
ASSPVLGADTQY - TRBV25-1
ASSTASPRNGNTIY - TRBV18
ASSRQTGNGQPQH TRBD1 TRBV7-2
AISDVGEGTQY TRBD2 TRBV10-3
ASSTGTGTTDTQY TRBD1 TRBV7-9
SASRDRNTEAF TRBD1 TRBV20-1
ASSFTPTGELF - TRBV12-3/TRBV12-4
ASRVVGPGLSEAF - TRBV28
SARESLAGVPETQY TRBD2 TRBV20-1
ASSPGGQFNQPQH - TRBV18
ASSPGVSQETQY - TRBV18
ASNTGQGAGYT TRBD1 TRBV6-1
ASSYNSSGGAYNEQF TRBD2 TRBV5-1
ASSGGLETQY - TRBV10-2
SAPLAGGTGELF TRBD2 TRBV20-1
ASSLDEGTPYNEQF - TRBV11-2
ASSQGQRYEQY TRBD1 TRBV7-9
ASSLAVPFGNTEAF - TRBV7-6
SAPLRTGGNYGYT TRBD1 TRBV29-1
ASSTQGGGSYNEQF - TRBV28
ASSDLTSGDEQF TRBD2 TRBV2
ASMKQGRNYGYT - TRBV2
ASRQPGTGGFIYGYT TRBD1 TRBV28
SARDKTGSYGYT TRBD1 TRBV20-1
ASREGSLQETQY - TRBV7-9
ASSYEQVVTEAF - TRBV6-6
ASSSYDVYSGNTIY - TRBV11-3
ASSQVSRPGRNTEAF - TRBV4-2
SASNTQY - TRBV20-1
AMRKSGENTEAF - TRBV10-3
ASSLRSRGSGTEAF - TRBV11-2
ATLSLGNYGYT - TRBV3-1
ASSTGEMNTEAF - TRBV5-1
ASSLLAGANEQF TRBD2 TRBV3-1
ASSGGLGLNEQF TRBD2 TRBV7-9
ASSPPSTDEQF - TRBV7-9
ASGKTGVQPQH TRBD1 TRBV27
SVMGQWNTEAF TRBD1 TRBV29-1
ASSTGVFGTEAF TRBD1 TRBV5-1
ASSWGQINEQF - TRBV5-1
ASSDDSGGYNEQF TRBD2 TRBV6-4
ASSPTGIHGYT - TRBV18
ASRRTRETGELF TRBD2 TRBV19
ASRCRGRKQPQH TRBD1 TRBV7-7
ASSGLAGADTQY TRBD2 TRBV3-1
ASSLLRFGDGYT - TRBV7-2
ASTRQGGNDGYT TRBD1 TRBV6-5
ASSLFYAGTGASTDTQY TRBD1 TRBV5-5
ASSYSGRVNTEAF - TRBV6-2/TRBV6-3
ASTSSGGAETQY TRBD2 TRBV5-1